Listed here are 23 T cell receptor beta chains from one sample, sequenced in a study of neurological immune-mediated disorders. TCRdb re-called the 5' RACE reads with MiXCR, one entry per CDR3 protein. The sample contains fewer than 60,000 distinct CDR3 sequences, 3% to 4% of which appear only once. The sequenced material came from PBMCs. The receptor set was obtained from a man between 60 and 75 years old with multiple sclerosis.

This clonotype was recorded at least ten times. J is TRBJ1-2 and V is TRBV7-9; D remains unclear. This CDR3 has 11 residues. The V and J ends lost 8 bases and 2 bases respectively, with 6 bases between them. Germline-derived CDR1 and CDR2 are SEHNR and FQNEAQ (reference sequence). The CDR3 here is CASGENYGYTF. The CDR3 region has the DNA TGTGCCAGCGGAGAAAACTATGGCTACACCTTC.

There are many counts of this clonotype. This sequence joins TRBV5-1 and TRBJ2-5; 9 nucleotides align to TRBD1. Trimming removed 0 bases from V and 4 bases from J; junction bases left unmatched: 4. The CDR3 length is 15 residues. Germline lookup yields CDR1 SGHRS and CDR2 YFSETQ. The CDR3 nucleotides are TGCGCCAGCAGCTTGGGGGACAGGGAAGGAGAGACCCAGTACTTC. It codes for CASSLGDREGETQYF.

In its sample, this clonotype was seen many times. V and J are TRBV20-1 and TRBJ2-3, with TRBD2 matching 8 bases. Losses at the gene ends were 0 bases for V and 3 bases for J; bases not matched to a gene: 5. The CDR3 length is 15 residues. Germline V lookup: CDR1 DFQATT, CDR2 SNEGSKA (reference sequence). CDR3 in amino acids: CSARDLGGGTDTQYF. In DNA, the CDR3 is TGCAGTGCTAGAGATTTAGGCGGGGGGACAGATACGCAGTATTTT.

This clonotype has ten or more counts. The chain carries TRBV20-1 and TRBJ1-5, with D hard to call. Trimming took off 1 base at V and 5 bases at J, with 15 bases between the two ends. Germline lookup yields CDR1 DFQATT and CDR2 SNEGSKA (reference sequence). The length of the CDR3 is 15 residues. The CDR3 DNA sequence: TGCAGTGCTAGAGGCTCGGACGGGATTTATCAGCCCCAGCATTTT. As protein: CSARGSDGIYQPQHF.

This clonotype appeared many times. The rearrangement uses TRBV5-1 and TRBJ2-1; TRBD2 agrees at 7 bases. CDR1 is SGHRS and CDR2 is YFSETQ in the germline V gene. Losses at the gene ends were 5 bases for V and 6 bases for J; bases not matched to a gene: 8. The CDR3 loop spans 14 amino acids. The CDR3 region is CASRLAASPNEQFF. In DNA form, the CDR3 reads TGCGCCAGCAGGCTAGCGGCCTCCCCCAATGAGCAGTTCTTC.

This clonotype has ten or more counts. The V call is TRBV12-3 or TRBV12-4, the J call TRBJ2-7; perhaps TRBD2 as D (6 bases). This CDR3 has 14 residues. Trimming stripped 4 bases from V and 1 base from J, with 11 bases between. CDR3 DNA sequence: TGTGCCAGCAGTTCTAGCGCCCTATCCTACGAGCAGTACTTC. This codes for CASSSSALSYEQYF.

This clonotype was counted many times. The V gene is TRBV20-1, the J gene TRBJ2-1, with D possibly TRBD2 on 5 matching bases. Germline V gene sequence: CDR1 DFQATT, CDR2 SNEGSKA (reference sequence). V lost 0 bases to trimming and J lost 4 bases, with 22 bases between them. The CDR3 runs 18 residues. Here the CDR3 reads CSARDFLYPRGPYNEQFF. CDR3 DNA sequence: TGCAGTGCTAGAGATTTCTTATACCCCCGAGGGCCTTACAATGAGCAGTTCTTC.

The sample holds many counts of this clonotype. The V call is TRBV2, the J call TRBJ2-7, with 8 bases lining up with TRBD2. Germline V gene data show CDR1 as SNHLY and CDR2 as FYNNEI. This CDR3 is 17 amino acids long. After removal of 5 bases from V and 2 bases from J, the junction contained 14 bases not matched to a gene. The CDR3 sequence is CASSRTIPGGAAYEQYF. CDR3 sequence (DNA): TGTGCCAGCAGTCGAACTATCCCCGGGGGGGCTGCCTACGAGCAGTACTTC. The complete variable domain, with remaining parts taken from reference TRBV2 and TRBJ2-7, reads EPEVTQTPSHQVTQMGQEVILRCVPISNHLYFYWYRQILGQKVEFLVSFYNNEISEKSEIFDDQFSVERPDGSNFTLKIRSTKLEDSAMYFCASSRTIPGGAAYEQYFGPGTRLTVT.

At least ten counts were recorded for this clonotype. The V call is TRBV12-3 or TRBV12-4, the J call TRBJ1-6, with a possible D match to TRBD1 (6 bases). The V and J ends lost 7 bases and 9 bases respectively, with 22 bases between them. There are 16 residues in the CDR3. CDR3 bases: TGTGCCAGCACCCTGACTGGGGGCAGGGTGAGTTCACCCCTCCACTTT. It specifies CASTLTGGRVSSPLHF.

Details on this clonotype: Since no conserved phenylalanine or tryptophan closes the CDR3, a read error is the likely cause. The chain uses TRBV15 and TRBJ1-2, with D hard to call. The CDR3 runs to 15 residues. V lost 1 base to trimming and J lost 5 bases, with 14 bases between them. Germline loops: CDR1 LNHNV, CDR2 YYDKDF (reference sequence). DNA of the CDR3: TGTGCCACCAGCAGAGTCGAAGGAGCCCATTATGGCTACACCAAC. Translation gives CATSRVEGAHYGYTN.

This clonotype was recorded at least ten times. V and J are TRBV5-7 and TRBJ2-2; TRBD1 agrees at 11 bases. TRBV5-7 is an ORF, and what it does is uncertain. The CDR3 is 16 amino acids. V dropped 4 bases and J dropped 4; count of bases not matched to a gene: 6. Written as DNA, the CDR3 is TGTGCCAGCAGCCTGGGACAGGGGGGGACCACCGGGGAGCTGTTTTTT. Encoded protein: CASSLGQGGTTGELFF.

This clonotype was counted ten times or more. The chain couples TRBV27 to TRBJ2-7, with 9 nucleotides matching TRBD1. The CDR3 is made up of 14 amino acids. The junction had 9 bases not matched to a gene; V was cut back by 6 bases and J by 6 bases. Germline V CDR1 and CDR2: MNHEY, SMNVEV (reference sequence). CDR3 nucleotides: TGTGCCAGCAGGACCGGGACAGGGAGTACCGAGCAGTACTTC. Its protein product is CASRTGTGSTEQYF.

V is TRBV12-3 or TRBV12-4 and J is TRBJ1-1; no clear D gene. Trimming pared 6 bases from V and 1 base from J, leaving 6 bases between. CDR3 length: 12 residues. The DNA for the CDR3 is TGTGCCAGCAGCCCCTCGAACACTGAAGCTTTCTTT. It is translated as CASSPSNTEAFF.

Many counts were recorded for this clonotype. The genes are TRBV29-1 and TRBJ2-1; 15 bases fit TRBD2. The CDR3 sequence is 13 residues long. Germline V CDR1 and CDR2: SQVTM, ANQGSEA. The junction had 4 bases not matched to a gene; V was cut back by 4 bases and J by 12 bases. CDR3 sequence reads: CSVGGLAGGGQFF. The CDR3 region has the DNA TGCAGCGTTGGTGGACTAGCGGGAGGGGGGCAGTTCTTC.

There are many counts of this clonotype. This chain links TRBV6-1 with TRBJ2-5, with D tentatively TRBD1 or TRBD2 (6 bases each). Germline CDR1 is MNHNS and CDR2 is SASEGT. The CDR3 totals 15 residues. Trimming took off 0 bases at V and 5 bases at J, with 13 bases between the two ends. The CDR3 spells CASSEAVGGWETQYF. DNA for the CDR3: TGTGCCAGCAGTGAAGCGGTCGGGGGCTGGGAGACCCAGTACTTC.

Many counts were recorded for this clonotype. V and J are TRBV10-3 and TRBJ1-1, with TRBD1 matching over 7 bases. J gave up 8 bases and V 10 bases, and 10 bases lay outside the gene matches. The CDR3 covers 12 residues. CDR1 and CDR2 (germline): ENHRY, SYGVKD. DNA of the CDR3: TGTGCCACCGGGACAGAAGCTTTAGAAGCTTTCTTT. The encoded protein is CATGTEALEAFF.

There are many counts of this clonotype. The V and J genes are TRBV20-1 and TRBJ2-5; D tentatively reads TRBD1 or TRBD2 (5 bases each). CDR3 length: 18 amino acids. Germline V gives CDR1 DFQATT, CDR2 SNEGSKA (reference sequence). V lost 1 base to trimming and J lost 0 bases, with 21 bases between them. For the CDR3, the DNA is TGCAGTGCTAGAGGCCTAGGGACCGTCCTACTGGACCAAGAGACCCAGTACTTC. Translating gives CSARGLGTVLLDQETQYF.

This clonotype was recorded at least ten times. This sequence joins TRBV5-5 and TRBJ2-3; D possibly uses TRBD1 or TRBD2 (5 bases each). This CDR3 region has 13 residues. V lost 3 bases, J lost 8 bases, and 13 bases lay in between. Germline-derived CDR1 and CDR2 are SGHKS and YYEKEE (reference sequence). The CDR3: CASSSWGTGTQYF. The CDR3 DNA reads as TGTGCCAGCAGCTCGTGGGGGACCGGTACGCAGTATTTT.

This clonotype was counted only a few times. A much larger clone differs from this one at a single base, so this may be a read error. The V call is TRBV7-2, the J call TRBJ1-2, with 8 bases matching TRBD1. The V gene end was trimmed by 1 base and the J gene end by 14 bases; junction bases not matched to a gene: 6. This CDR3 is 12 amino acids long. In germline, CDR1 is SGHTA, CDR2 FQGNSA. CDR3 amino acids: CASSLDRGSQTF. In nucleotides, the CDR3 is TGTGCCAGCAGCTTAGACAGGGGGAGTCAAACCTTC.

This clonotype was recorded at least ten times. This chain links TRBV29-1 with TRBJ1-2; no reliable D call. The CDR3 is 10 amino acids. Germline-derived CDR1 and CDR2 are SQVTM and ANQGSEA. V shed 3 bases and J shed 6 bases, with 5 bases lying between them. The CDR3 DNA follows: TGCAGCGTTGAGCCTCATGGCTACACCTTC. Translated: CSVEPHGYTF.

Ten or more counts support this clonotype. The V gene is TRBV19, the J gene TRBJ2-2; the D is unclear. From germline, CDR1 is LNHDA and CDR2 SQIVND (reference sequence). V was cut by 8 bases and J by 4 bases, with 8 bases left in between. The CDR3 runs to 12 residues. Here the CDR3 reads CASSQSTGELFF. DNA for the CDR3: TGTGCCAGTTCACAGTCCACCGGGGAGCTGTTTTTT.

This clonotype was observed many times. The chain links TRBV20-1 to TRBJ2-7; D gene ambiguous. V was pared by 6 bases and J by 3 bases, with 15 bases between. CDR1 is DFQATT, CDR2 SNEGSKA, per germline (reference sequence). CDR3 length: 13 residues. The CDR3 is CSADTAGLYEQYF. In nucleotides, the CDR3 is TGCAGTGCAGATACGGCAGGCCTCTACGAGCAGTACTTC.

There are many counts of this clonotype. The chain combines TRBV28 with TRBJ1-5, with D uncertain. Per germline, CDR1 MDHEN and CDR2 SYDVKM. V gave up 5 bases and J gave up 1 base, with 15 bases separating them. CDR3 length: 16 residues. CDR3: CASSPFGGSSNQPQHF. The DNA for the CDR3 is TGTGCCAGCAGTCCTTTCGGAGGCTCAAGCAATCAGCCCCAGCATTTT.